Below, 30 T cell receptor beta chains from the same sample are listed, as sequenced in a study of identical twins. TCRdb reprocessed the 5' RACE reads via MiXCR and lists one record per CDR3 protein. This table has roughly 220,000 distinct CDR3 sequences, approximately 5.9% appearing once. The sample was also linked to a second study, of T cells expressing NK-cell markers.

The specimen sequenced was CD8+ T cells sorted from blood. Receptor source: a woman aged 18-29 years in good health.

The gene calls are TRBV25-1 and TRBJ2-1, with a possible D match to TRBD2 (6 bases). Trimming stripped 7 bases from V and 9 bases from J, with 13 bases between. This CDR3 has 12 residues. Germline CDR1 reads MGHDK; CDR2 reads SYGVNS. CDR3 region: CASTSGGTEQFF. DNA for the CDR3: TGTGCCAGCACCTCGGGCGGGACTGAGCAGTTCTTC.

This clonotype appeared many times. This chain links TRBV30 with TRBJ1-1, with 7 bases matching TRBD1. The CDR3 has 14 amino acids. Germline lookup yields CDR1 GTSNPN and CDR2 SVGIG (reference sequence). The J segment lost 7 bases and the V segment lost 2 bases, leaving 10 bases of the junction unmatched. For the CDR3, the DNA is TGTGCCTGGAGTCTGAGAGGGGGCGGCAGTGAAGCTTTCTTT. It codes for CAWSLRGGGSEAFF.

This clonotype was counted only a few times. The rearrangement uses TRBV29-1 and TRBJ2-7; 9 nucleotides line up with TRBD1. The CDR3 runs 15 residues. After removal of 1 base from V and 3 bases from J, the junction contained 7 bases not matched to a gene. The germline gives CDR1 SQVTM, CDR2 ANQGSEA. This chain's CDR3 is CSVEAPGDRDYEQYF. Here the CDR3 DNA reads TGCAGCGTTGAAGCCCCCGGGGACAGGGACTACGAGCAGTACTTC.

Many counts were recorded for this clonotype. The rearrangement links TRBV29-1 to TRBJ2-5; possibly TRBD2 for D (6 bases). V shed 1 base and J shed 9 bases, with 27 bases lying between them. The germline V gene encodes CDR1 SQVTM and CDR2 ANQGSEA. The length of the CDR3 is 17 residues. This CDR3 reads CSVEGGMALAPFWAQYF. CDR3 in DNA: TGCAGCGTTGAAGGAGGAATGGCCCTAGCGCCCTTTTGGGCCCAGTACTTC.

This clonotype was detected many times. The gene calls are TRBV5-6 and TRBJ1-1; maybe TRBD1 (5 bases). Germline V gene sequence: CDR1 SGHDT, CDR2 YYEEEE. The V and J ends lost 4 bases and 4 bases respectively, with 8 bases between them. CDR3 size: 12 residues. The CDR3 reads CASSPGTTEAFF. DNA for the CDR3: TGTGCCAGCAGCCCAGGGACCACTGAAGCTTTCTTT. The complete variable domain, with remaining parts taken from reference TRBV5-6 and TRBJ1-1, reads DAGVTQSPTHLIKTRGQQVTLRCSPKSGHDTVSWYQQALGQGPQFIFQYYEEEERQRGNFPDRFSGHQFPNYSSELNVNALLLGDSALYLCASSPGTTEAFFGQGTRLTVV.

This clonotype was observed many times. This rearrangement joins TRBV7-2 to TRBJ2-2; 7 positions agree with TRBD2. The CDR3 runs 15 residues. Looked up from germline, CDR1 is SGHTA and CDR2 is FQGNSA. Unmatched junction bases numbered 7, after V lost 2 bases and J lost 7 bases. The CDR3 DNA reads TGTGCCAGCAGCTTAAATTCGGGAGGAGGCGGGGAGCTGTTTTTT. Protein product: CASSLNSGGGGELFF.

Concerning this clonotype: As the CDR3 is not closed by the conserved phenylalanine or tryptophan, this likely results from a read error. No DNA is shown, since the ends of the CDR3 on it are uncertain; the CDR3 is the one TCRdb lists. This chain uses TRBV7-2 with TRBJ2-5. The CDR3 sequence runs 12 residues, both termini included. Germline-derived CDR1 and CDR2 are SGHTA and FQGNSA. The CDR3 here is CASSQAGDWSTS.

This chain uses TRBV7-8 with TRBJ2-5; 7 bases match TRBD2. Trimming cost V 1 base and J 4 bases; bases outside gene matches: 9. The germline V gene has CDR1 SGHVS and CDR2 FQNEAQ. CDR3 length: 16 residues. CDR3 sequence (DNA): TGTGCCAGCAGCTTAGGGGGGGGTGGATTGGGAGAGACCCAGTACTTC. This gives the protein CASSLGGGGLGETQYF.

This clonotype was counted a few times. The genes are TRBV4-3 and TRBJ2-7; D is ambiguous. The V gene's germline CDR1 is LGHNA and CDR2 YSLEER. V was cut by 4 bases and J by 2 bases, with 21 bases left in between. The CDR3 covers 17 residues. The CDR3 is CASSPTSVTLPAYEQYF. CDR3 nucleotide sequence: TGCGCCAGCAGCCCCACGTCGGTAACTCTACCAGCCTACGAGCAGTACTTC.

This clonotype was seen repeatedly, ten times or more. V is TRBV6-4 and J is TRBJ2-2; perhaps TRBD1 as D (6 bases). The length of the CDR3 is 15 residues. V lost 6 bases and J 2 bases, leaving 13 bases between the germline ends. Germline assignment: CDR1 MRHNA and CDR2 SNTAGT. CDR3 DNA sequence: TGTGCCAGCAGCAGGGACGGGACAAACACCGGGGAGCTGTTTTTT. Residues: CASSRDGTNTGELFF.

This clonotype was counted once. V is TRBV6-5 and J is TRBJ2-1; 11 nucleotides agree with TRBD2. Germline loops: CDR1 MNHEY, CDR2 SVGAGI. This CDR3 has 16 amino acids. V was clipped by 2 bases and J by 5 bases; unmatched bases: 5. CDR3 protein: CASSYAPSGRNNEQFF. CDR3 DNA sequence: TGTGCCAGCAGTTACGCCCCTAGCGGGAGGAACAATGAGCAGTTCTTC.

This clonotype was counted many times. The chain carries TRBV12-3 or TRBV12-4 and TRBJ2-3; D gene ambiguous. The V gene lost 5 bases and the J gene lost 4 bases, with 7 bases spanning the gap. CDR3 length equals 12 residues. CDR3 amino acids: CASSPGSDTQYF. In DNA, the CDR3 is TGTGCCAGCAGTCCCGGTTCAGATACGCAGTATTTT.

This clonotype was picked up a small number of times. J is TRBJ1-4 and V is TRBV7-8; D possibly corresponds to TRBD1 (5 bases). V dropped 5 bases and J dropped 10 bases, with 17 bases sitting between them. Germline V gene lookup returns CDR1 SGHVS and CDR2 FQNEAQ. The CDR3 is 14 amino acids. CDR3 nucleotides: TGTGCCAGCAGCGCCGCGGGGCTGCTCGTAAAACTGTTTTTT. It translates to CASSAAGLLVKLFF. The full variable domain, its missing parts supplied by reference TRBV7-8 and TRBJ1-4, is GAGVSQSPRYKVAKRGQDVALRCDPISGHVSLFWYQQALGQGPEFLTYFQNEAQLDKSGLPSDRFFAERPEGSVSTLKIQRTQQEDSAVYLCASSAAGLLVKLFFGSGTQLSVL.

The chain is built from TRBV12-3 or TRBV12-4 and TRBJ2-7; no definite D call. V was cut by 1 base and J by 5 bases, with 9 bases left in between. CDR3 size: 13 residues. CDR3 coding DNA: TGTGCCAGCAGTTTAGAGGGAATAGACGAGCAGTACTTC. Translating gives CASSLEGIDEQYF.

This clonotype was observed at least ten times. This chain links TRBV7-9 with TRBJ1-4, with D possibly matching TRBD1 (6 bases). The CDR3 totals 16 residues. Per germline, CDR1 SEHNR and CDR2 FQNEAQ (reference sequence). V was cut by 4 bases and J by 4 bases, with 16 bases left in between. CDR3 sequence (DNA): TGTGCCAGCAGCTATCTCCAGGGGTTGGGTAATGAAAAACTGTTTTTT. Amino acids: CASSYLQGLGNEKLFF.

This clonotype was detected many times. This sequence joins TRBV12-3 or TRBV12-4 and TRBJ1-1; no firm D call. V was trimmed by 6 bases and J by 1 base, leaving 18 bases between them. There are 16 residues in the CDR3. The CDR3 region is CASSSAVTLANTEAFF. CDR3 DNA sequence: TGTGCCAGCAGCTCCGCAGTGACGCTGGCGAACACTGAAGCTTTCTTT.

This clonotype was seen a few times. The chain employs TRBV7-9 and TRBJ2-1; weak D call: TRBD2 (6 bases). Germline CDR1 reads SEHNR; CDR2 reads FQNEAQ (reference sequence). The CDR3 length is 17 residues. V was clipped by 0 bases and J by 2 bases, with 14 bases between them. The CDR3 loop reads CASSLANGGSTYNEQFF. DNA of the CDR3: TGTGCCAGCAGCTTAGCGAACGGGGGTTCTACCTACAATGAGCAGTTCTTC. The full variable domain, with the rest looked up from reference TRBV7-9 and TRBJ2-1, is DTGVSQNPRHKITKRGQNVTFRCDPISEHNRLYWYRQTLGQGPEFLTYFQNEAQLEKSRLLSDRFSAERPKGSFSTLEIQRTEQGDSAMYLCASSLANGGSTYNEQFFGPGTRLTVL.

This clonotype came up many times. The genes are TRBV10-3 and TRBJ1-1; 9 positions agree with TRBD1. J gave up 0 bases and V 10 bases, and 9 bases lay outside the gene matches. Germline lookup yields CDR1 ENHRY and CDR2 SYGVKD. This CDR3 comprises 15 residues. The CDR3 is CATHPQGAMNTEAFF. In nucleotides, the CDR3 is TGTGCCACCCATCCACAGGGGGCTATGAACACTGAAGCTTTCTTT.

This clonotype was detected a few times. The V and J genes are TRBV6-5 and TRBJ2-7, with 8 bases matching TRBD2. With 4 bases clipped from V and 6 bases from J, the junction kept 14 bases outside the gene matches. This CDR3 contains 16 residues. Germline V CDR1 and CDR2: MNHEY, SVGAGI. Written as DNA, the CDR3 is TGTGCCAGCAGTTCCTTGGAGACGGGGGGGCCGGTCGAGCAGTACTTC. It specifies CASSSLETGGPVEQYF.

This clonotype has at least ten counts. The rearrangement links TRBV7-9 to TRBJ2-7, with no clear D. V was pared by 0 bases and J by 2 bases, with 11 bases between. CDR1 SEHNR and CDR2 FQNEAQ come from the germline V gene (reference sequence). The CDR3 totals 15 residues. The CDR3 sequence is CASSLASLPTYEQYF. CDR3 nucleotide sequence: TGTGCCAGCAGCTTAGCAAGCTTGCCAACCTACGAGCAGTACTTC.

This clonotype was observed a handful of times. The CDR3 DNA sequence: TGTGCCAGCCGGAGCCTAGCGGGGACCCTGGGGGGGCAGTATTTT. It yields the protein CASRSLAGTLGGQYF. This chain joins TRBV27 and TRBJ2-3; 9 nucleotides agree with TRBD2. The CDR3 is made up of 15 amino acids. With 8 bases clipped from V and 11 bases from J, the junction kept 17 bases outside the gene matches. Germline values: CDR1 MNHEY, CDR2 SMNVEV (reference sequence).

This clonotype was seen a handful of times. This sequence joins TRBV12-3 or TRBV12-4 and TRBJ2-2, with D possibly TRBD1 on 6 matching bases. This CDR3 has 15 residues. V was pared by 4 bases and J by 6 bases, with 15 bases between. CDR3 amino acids: CASSSRGQGSGELFF. The CDR3 coding sequence is TGTGCCAGCAGTTCCCGGGGACAAGGCTCCGGGGAGCTGTTTTTT.

This rearrangement joins TRBV4-3 to TRBJ2-7, with 8 positions matching TRBD2. V was clipped by 0 bases and J by 2 bases; unmatched bases: 15. Germline CDR1 reads LGHNA; CDR2 reads YSLEER. The CDR3 length is 19 residues. CDR3: CASSQDGQGSSGIPYEQYF. CDR3 in DNA: TGCGCCAGCAGCCAAGATGGTCAGGGTAGTAGCGGGATCCCCTACGAGCAGTACTTC.

The chain combines TRBV20-1 with TRBJ2-6; D call uncertain. The CDR3 extends over 14 amino acids. Germline CDR1 reads DFQATT; CDR2 reads SNEGSKA (reference sequence). The CDR3 region is CSASSPSGANVLTF. In nucleotides, the CDR3 is TGCAGCGCGTCAAGCCCCTCTGGGGCCAACGTCCTGACTTTC.

This clonotype was seen repeatedly, ten times or more. The rearrangement uses TRBV5-1 and TRBJ1-1; tentatively, D is TRBD1 (5 bases). CDR1 is SGHRS and CDR2 is YFSETQ in the germline V gene. V was pared by 2 bases and J by 1 base, with 12 bases between. The CDR3 spans 15 residues. The CDR3 region has the DNA TGCGCCAGCAGCTTTTTCCCAGGGCAGAACACTGAAGCTTTCTTT. It translates to CASSFFPGQNTEAFF.

This clonotype was found a few times. This rearrangement joins TRBV24-1 to TRBJ2-5; 7 nucleotides match TRBD2. J gave up 2 bases and V 9 bases, and 11 bases lay outside the gene matches. Germline V CDR1 and CDR2: KGHDR, SFDVKD. The CDR3 covers 15 residues. The CDR3 region has the DNA TGTGCCACCGTACGGACTAGAGTCTCGCAAGAGACCCAGTACTTC. The encoded protein is CATVRTRVSQETQYF.

A few counts support this clonotype. The V gene is TRBV29-1, the J gene TRBJ1-2, with no clear D. The germline V gene has CDR1 SQVTM and CDR2 ANQGSEA. The CDR3 contains 14 residues. V lost 0 bases, J lost 2 bases, and 10 bases lay in between. The chain's CDR3 is CSVEDERRNYGYTF. CDR3 in DNA: TGCAGCGTTGAAGATGAAAGGAGAAACTATGGCTACACCTTC.

This clonotype was detected many times. The chain combines TRBV10-3 with TRBJ1-1; D remains unclear. The CDR3 spans 11 residues. Germline lookup yields CDR1 ENHRY and CDR2 SYGVKD. Between the trimmed V and J ends, which lost 4 bases and 4 bases, there was a span of 4 bases. This CDR3 reads CAISGGTEAFF. CDR3 bases: TGTGCCATCAGTGGCGGCACTGAAGCTTTCTTT.

There are many counts of this clonotype. The chain is built from TRBV27 and TRBJ1-2; 7 nucleotides agree with TRBD1. The CDR3 is made up of 16 amino acids. Germline lookup yields CDR1 MNHEY and CDR2 SMNVEV (reference sequence). With V trimmed by 3 bases and J by 6 bases, 13 bases remained unmatched. In DNA form, the CDR3 reads TGTGCCAGCAGTTTTTACCGACAGGGCCCCTTAGATGGCTACACCTTC. Protein: CASSFYRQGPLDGYTF.

This clonotype showed up just a few times. V usage is TRBV4-1 and J usage is TRBJ2-7; D is possibly TRBD1 or TRBD2 (5 bases each). Between the trimmed V and J ends, which lost 8 bases and 10 bases, there was a span of 15 bases. Germline values: CDR1 MGHRA, CDR2 YSYEKL. The CDR3 runs 11 residues. The CDR3 sequence: CASDARDLQYF. CDR3 sequence (DNA): TGCGCCAGCGACGCCCGGGACCTCCAGTACTTC.